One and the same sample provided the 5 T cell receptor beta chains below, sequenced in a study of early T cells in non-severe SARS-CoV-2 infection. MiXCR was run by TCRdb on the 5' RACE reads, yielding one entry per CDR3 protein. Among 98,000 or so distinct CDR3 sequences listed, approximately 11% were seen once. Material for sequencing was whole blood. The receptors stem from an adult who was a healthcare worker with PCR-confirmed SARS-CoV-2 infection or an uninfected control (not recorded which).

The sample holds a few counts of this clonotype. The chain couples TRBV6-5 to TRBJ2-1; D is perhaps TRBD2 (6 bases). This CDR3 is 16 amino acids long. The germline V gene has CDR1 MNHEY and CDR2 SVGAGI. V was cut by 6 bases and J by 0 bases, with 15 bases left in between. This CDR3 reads CASSSLALSSYNEQFF. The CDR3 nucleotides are TGTGCCAGCAGCTCCCTAGCGCTGAGCTCCTACAATGAGCAGTTCTTC.

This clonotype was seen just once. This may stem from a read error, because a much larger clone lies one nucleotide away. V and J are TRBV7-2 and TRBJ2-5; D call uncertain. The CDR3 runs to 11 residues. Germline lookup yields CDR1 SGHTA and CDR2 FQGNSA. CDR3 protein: CVSSKQETQYF. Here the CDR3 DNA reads TGTGTCAGCAGCAAGCAAGAGACCCAGTACTTC.

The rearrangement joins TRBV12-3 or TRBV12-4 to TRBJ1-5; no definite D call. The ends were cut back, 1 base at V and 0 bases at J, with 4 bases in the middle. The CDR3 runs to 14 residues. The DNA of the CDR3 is TGTGCCAGCAGTTTAGTAGGTAGCAATCAGCCCCAGCATTTT. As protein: CASSLVGSNQPQHF.

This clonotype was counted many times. In nucleotides, the CDR3 is TGTGCCAGCAGCCAAGCAGGGGCGGCAGCTGAAGCTTTCTTT. Amino acid sequence: CASSQAGAAAEAFF. The chain is built from TRBV3-1 and TRBJ1-1, with a tentative D call TRBD1 (6 bases). Germline assignment: CDR1 LGHDT and CDR2 YNNKEL (reference sequence). The CDR3 extends over 14 amino acids. V was pared by 1 base and J by 6 bases, with 12 bases between.

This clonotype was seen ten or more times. The CDR3 sequence: CASSEILGLGSGNQPQHF. In DNA, the CDR3 is TGTGCCAGCAGTGAAATCCTGGGATTAGGGAGTGGAAATCAGCCCCAGCATTTT. J is TRBJ1-5 and V is TRBV2; D gene unclear. Germline loops: CDR1 SNHLY, CDR2 FYNNEI. CDR3 length equals 18 residues. V was trimmed by 2 bases and J by 4 bases, leaving 21 bases between them.